This TCR beta chain was recovered during a study of cytomegalovirus exposure and HLA in healthy donors. Across the whole study: Early on, a data release was issued that held roughly 80 million unique TCRs from HLA-typed donors.

Details on this clone: What it binds is not known.

The PCR ran on 60 Vbeta and 13 Jbeta primers. The protocol was immunoSEQ multiplex PCR, while the TCRdb copy is restricted to in-frame clones and leaves out a portion. The table counts around 140,000 clones; roughly 1.7% lies in the top ten. CDR1 and CDR2 from the germline V gene are MNHEY and SVGAGI. The CDR3 consists of 15 residues. Trimming stripped 0 bases from V and 1 base from J, with 7 bases between. Whole-study findings and limits: TCR beta chain V- and J-gene trimming was linked, in a later analysis, to a missense variant in DCLRE1C.

Sequencing was done on a sample of PBMCs. This TCR was recovered from a woman between 40 and 55 years old in good health and CMV-seropositive. The chain employs TRBV6-5 and TRBJ1-5; the D is unclear. In DNA, the CDR3 is TGTGCCAGCAGTTACTCGGGCGGGAGCAATCAGCCCCAGCATTTT. Residues: CASSYSGGSNQPQHF.